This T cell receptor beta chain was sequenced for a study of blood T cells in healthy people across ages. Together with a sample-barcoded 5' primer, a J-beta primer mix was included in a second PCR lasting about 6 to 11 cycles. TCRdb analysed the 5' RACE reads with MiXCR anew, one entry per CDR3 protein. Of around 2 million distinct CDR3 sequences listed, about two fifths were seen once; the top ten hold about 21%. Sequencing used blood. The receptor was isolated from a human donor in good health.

The CDR3 is CASSPAGPGGANTIYF. CDR3 sequence (DNA): TGTGCCAGCTCACCAGCCGGCCCAGGGGGAGCGAACACCATATATTTT. The genes are TRBV18 and TRBJ1-3, with 7 bases aligning to TRBD1. CDR1 and CDR2 from the germline V gene are KGHSH and LQKENI. The CDR3 is 16 amino acids. Losses at the gene ends were 2 bases for V and 7 bases for J; bases not matched to a gene: 11.